These 27 T cell receptor beta chains were all obtained from the same sample, sequenced in a study of T cell repertoires in cytomegalovirus infection. The antigens for these receptors are not known. TCRdb analysed the reads with MiXCR anew, one entry per CDR3 protein. The repertoire consists of approximately 600,000 distinct CDR3 sequences, with roughly 43% occurring once and the leading ten covering 48%. The material was cultured PBMCs, obtained from culture after CMV antigen stimulation. The receptors derive from a human donor in good health (CMV status not recorded). Some clones in this sample may be carry-over from other donors' samples.

This clonotype was recorded only once. V and J are TRBV10-3 and TRBJ1-5, with unresolved D. This CDR3 comprises 13 residues. The V end was cut by 10 bases, the J end by 10 bases, with 20 bases between. Germline values: CDR1 ENHRY, CDR2 SYGVKD. CDR3 bases: TGTGCCACCCGGGAGAGTGACTCGGGTCCCCAGCATTTT. Translated, it gives CATRESDSGPQHF.

This rearrangement joins TRBV6-2 or TRBV6-3 to TRBJ1-1; 9 positions agree with TRBD1. With V trimmed by 3 bases and J by 6 bases, 11 bases remained unmatched. Germline-derived CDR1 and CDR2 are MNHEY and SVGEGT. This CDR3 is built from 16 residues. CDR3 residues: CASSYITGTGPPEAFF. CDR3 DNA: TGTGCCAGCAGTTATATCACCGGGACAGGGCCCCCTGAAGCTTTCTTT.

This chain links TRBV11-2 with TRBJ2-3; 10 bases are a match to TRBD1. Losses at the gene ends were 1 base for V and 5 bases for J; bases not matched to a gene: 0. Germline CDR1 and CDR2: SGHAT and FQNNGV. The CDR3 covers 14 residues. The DNA for the CDR3 is TGTGCCAGCAGCTTAGGGACAGGGGGAGATACGCAGTATTTT. Encoded protein: CASSLGTGGDTQYF.

J is TRBJ1-4 and V is TRBV7-9; a possible D gene is TRBD1 (6 bases). Trimming pared 2 bases from V and 1 base from J, leaving 8 bases between. CDR1 and CDR2 from the germline V gene are SEHNR and FQNEAQ (reference sequence). The CDR3 contains 15 residues. DNA of the CDR3: TGTGCCAGCAGCTTAAGGGGGGGAACTAATGAAAAACTGTTTTTT. Translation: CASSLRGGTNEKLFF.

This clonotype was seen only a few times. V and J are TRBV7-6 and TRBJ2-7; 9 positions agree with TRBD2. The CDR3 runs 14 residues. V dropped 7 bases and J dropped 4; count of bases not matched to a gene: 8. CDR1 SGHVS and CDR2 FNYEAQ come from the germline V gene. The CDR3, as DNA: TGTGCCAGCACCCCAGCGGGAGGCGAATACGAGCAGTACTTC. Protein sequence: CASTPAGGEYEQYF. Full variable domain (missing parts from reference TRBV7-6 and TRBJ2-7): GAGVSQSPRYKVTKRGQDVALRCDPISGHVSLYWYRQALGQGPEFLTYFNYEAQQDKSGLPNDRFSAERPEGSISTLTIQRTEQRDSAMYRCASTPAGGEYEQYFGPGTRLTVT.

In this sample, this clonotype turned up a few times. V is TRBV6-2 or TRBV6-3 and J is TRBJ2-4, with D perhaps TRBD2 (6 bases). Trimming cost V 10 bases and J 0 bases, with 16 bases left between them. CDR1 is MNHEY and CDR2 is SVGEGT in the germline V gene. The CDR3 runs 15 residues. CDR3 in amino acids: CATEMEAGAKNIQYF. In DNA form, the CDR3 reads TGTGCCACCGAGATGGAAGCGGGAGCCAAAAACATTCAGTACTTC.

A few counts support this clonotype. The chain joins TRBV6-1 to TRBJ2-3; no clear D. Trimming cost V 11 bases and J 3 bases, with 15 bases left between them. The germline gives CDR1 MNHNS, CDR2 SASEGT. CDR3 length: 13 amino acids. CDR3 protein: CAAGLDVTDTQYF. The CDR3 DNA is TGTGCCGCTGGGTTGGATGTGACAGATACGCAGTATTTT.

In the case of this clonotype: The junction differs from germline at one of its ends, possibly a read error. This chain connects TRBV7-6 to TRBJ2-7; 12 positions agree with TRBD2. This CDR3 is 17 amino acids long. Germline loops: CDR1 SGHVS, CDR2 FNYEAQ. CDR3 loop: CACSLAGLRLAGDEQYF. Here the CDR3 DNA reads TGTGCCTGCAGCTTAGCGGGACTCAGACTAGCGGGGGACGAGCAGTACTTC.

The rearrangement uses TRBV4-2 and TRBJ1-4; TRBD1 is a possible D gene (5 bases). The V gene's germline CDR1 is LGHNA and CDR2 YNFKEQ. The CDR3 contains 15 residues. Trimming took 0 bases from V and 3 from J, leaving 8 bases between them. As DNA, the CDR3 is TGTGCCAGCAGCCAAGACAGGGTTTCTAATGAAAAACTGTTTTTT. As protein: CASSQDRVSNEKLFF.

This clonotype was seen just once. CDR3 in amino acids: CSVTRWPSGPYTDTQYF. CDR3 sequence (DNA): TGCAGTGTCACCCGGTGGCCTAGCGGGCCTTACACAGATACGCAGTATTTT. This chain uses TRBV20-1 with TRBJ2-3; the match to TRBD2 covers 8 bases. Germline V gives CDR1 DFQATT, CDR2 SNEGSKA (reference sequence). The CDR3 runs to 17 residues. J was trimmed by 2 bases and V by 7 bases; bases with no gene match: 17.

The sample holds one count of this clonotype. V gene TRBV10-2 combines with J gene TRBJ1-4; possible D gene TRBD1, 5 bases. The germline CDR1 and CDR2 sequences are WSHSY and SAAADI. The CDR3 runs 16 residues. Trimming pared 3 bases from V and 8 bases from J, leaving 19 bases between. CDR3 in DNA: TGCGCCAGCAGTGATCCGGTGGGACGGGCTGGGGAAAAACTGTTTTTT. Protein sequence: CASSDPVGRAGEKLFF.

V usage is TRBV20-1 and J usage is TRBJ1-5; 7 bases are shared with TRBD1. The CDR3 totals 18 residues. In germline, CDR1 is DFQATT, CDR2 SNEGSKA (reference sequence). Losses at the gene ends were 2 bases for V and 0 bases for J; bases not matched to a gene: 13. CDR3 DNA sequence: TGCAGTGCTAGATGGTACAGGGGTACGGGCAATAGCAATCAGCCCCAGCATTTT. It translates to CSARWYRGTGNSNQPQHF.

The chain has TRBV25-1 and TRBJ1-5; D is possibly TRBD1 (5 bases). The CDR3 consists of 13 residues. The V gene lost 7 bases and the J gene lost 0 bases, with 7 bases spanning the gap. Looked up from germline, CDR1 is MGHDK and CDR2 is SYGVNS. CDR3 nucleotide sequence: TGTGCCAGCATGGGGGGTAGCAATCAGCCCCAGCATTTT. Translation: CASMGGSNQPQHF. The complete variable domain, with remaining parts taken from reference TRBV25-1 and TRBJ1-5, reads EADIYQTPRYLVIGTGKKITLECSQTMGHDKMYWYQQDPGMELHLIHYSYGVNSTEKGDLSSESTVSRIRTEHFPLTLESARPSHTSQYLCASMGGSNQPQHFGDGTRLSIL.

This sequence joins TRBV23-1 and TRBJ2-7; D unresolved. TRBV23-1 is designated an ORF whose function remains uncertain. Trimming took 0 bases from V and 2 from J, leaving 11 bases between them. The CDR3 consists of 15 residues. This CDR3 is CASSQSTRVAYEQYF. In DNA form, the CDR3 reads TGCGCCAGCAGTCAATCGACCCGGGTAGCCTACGAGCAGTACTTC.

The chain employs TRBV7-2 and TRBJ1-6; no clear D gene. Germline V lookup: CDR1 SGHTA, CDR2 FQGNSA. The V and J ends lost 5 bases and 7 bases respectively, with 15 bases between them. The CDR3 covers 15 residues. Written as DNA, the CDR3 is TGTGCCAGCAGCCCCCGCGGTCAGGTGAATTCACCCCTCCACTTT. It specifies CASSPRGQVNSPLHF.

The chain is built from TRBV12-3 or TRBV12-4 and TRBJ2-7, with unresolved D. The length of the CDR3 is 13 residues. V gave up 5 bases and J gave up 3 bases, with 11 bases separating them. CDR3 sequence: CASSLLNFYEQYF. As DNA, the CDR3 is TGTGCCAGCAGTCTACTCAACTTCTACGAGCAGTACTTC.

This sequence joins TRBV20-1 and TRBJ1-1; no reliable D call. The CDR3 length is 13 residues. V shed 7 bases and J shed 3 bases, with 15 bases lying between them. Germline values: CDR1 DFQATT, CDR2 SNEGSKA (reference sequence). CDR3 coding DNA: TGCAGTGTCATGCCTATCGTGGACACTGAAGCTTTCTTT. Translated, it gives CSVMPIVDTEAFF.

Only a few counts were recorded for this clonotype. V and J are TRBV7-8 and TRBJ2-5; D is unresolved. Germline V gene lookup returns CDR1 SGHVS and CDR2 FQNEAQ. This CDR3 contains 15 residues. Trimming cost V 6 bases and J 1 base, with 15 bases left between them. In DNA, the CDR3 is TGTGCCAGCAGTTTCCAAATTTTGGGCCAAGAGACCCAGTACTTC. It translates to CASSFQILGQETQYF.

This clonotype has only a few counts. The gene calls are TRBV7-8 and TRBJ2-5; the match to TRBD1 covers 8 bases. This CDR3 comprises 15 residues. V lost 5 bases and J lost 5; bases outside the gene matches: 10. Germline CDR1 SGHVS, CDR2 FQNEAQ. This CDR3 is CASSPRQGPWETQYF. CDR3 sequence (DNA): TGTGCCAGCAGCCCGAGACAGGGGCCATGGGAGACCCAGTACTTC.

This clonotype showed up many times. The chain has TRBV7-9 and TRBJ1-5; D ambiguous. Looked up from germline, CDR1 is SEHNR and CDR2 is FQNEAQ (reference sequence). The CDR3 extends over 12 amino acids. Trimming took 5 bases from V and 4 from J, leaving 6 bases between them. CDR3 in DNA: TGTGCCAGCAGCAACAGTAATCAGCCCCAGCATTTT. Translation gives CASSNSNQPQHF.

The chain carries TRBV6-2 or TRBV6-3 and TRBJ2-3; TRBD2 matches at 7 bases. V gave up 5 bases and J gave up 6 bases; unmatched junction bases: 5. This CDR3 has 13 amino acids. Looked up from germline, CDR1 is MNHEY and CDR2 is SVGEGT. The chain's CDR3 is CASSIGLGDTQYF. CDR3 in DNA: TGTGCCAGCAGTATAGGACTAGGTGATACGCAGTATTTT.

This clonotype was seen repeatedly, ten times or more. The chain joins TRBV7-8 to TRBJ1-2, with 9 bases matching TRBD1. The length of the CDR3 is 15 residues. Germline trimming cut 5 bases from V and 0 bases from J; bases unmatched to any gene: 4. Germline V gene sequence: CDR1 SGHVS, CDR2 FQNEAQ. CDR3 amino acids: CASSPRDRANYGYTF. CDR3 DNA: TGTGCCAGCAGCCCTCGGGACAGGGCTAACTATGGCTACACCTTC.

V and J are TRBV10-3 and TRBJ2-3; 8 positions agree with TRBD2. There are 16 residues in the CDR3. Trimming at V came to 2 bases and at J to 0 bases, leaving 4 bases not matched to a gene. The V gene's germline CDR1 is ENHRY and CDR2 SYGVKD. The CDR3 sequence: CAISETRGGSTDTQYF. The CDR3 DNA is TGTGCCATCAGTGAGACCCGGGGGGGGAGCACAGATACGCAGTATTTT.

This chain links TRBV27 with TRBJ1-4, with unresolved D. Germline CDR1 MNHEY, CDR2 SMNVEV (reference sequence). The CDR3 runs 11 residues. Trimming left V 6 bases short and J 7 bases short, with 6 bases between. The CDR3 protein is CASRDREKLFF. In nucleotides, the CDR3 is TGTGCCAGCAGGGACCGTGAAAAACTGTTTTTT.

The genes are TRBV6-2 or TRBV6-3 and TRBJ2-1; 7 bases are shared with TRBD2. Germline V gives CDR1 MNHEY, CDR2 SVGEGT. There are 13 residues in the CDR3. J gave up 8 bases and V 6 bases, and 7 bases lay outside the gene matches. The chain's CDR3 is CASRRAGSYEQFF. Written as DNA, the CDR3 is TGTGCCAGCAGGAGAGCGGGAAGCTATGAGCAGTTCTTC.

V and J are TRBV12-3 or TRBV12-4 and TRBJ1-4; no definite D call. Trimming pared 6 bases from V and 7 bases from J, leaving 9 bases between. The CDR3 extends over 12 amino acids. The CDR3 DNA follows: TGTGCCAGCAGCCCCGGGTCTGAAAAACTGTTTTTT. Its protein is CASSPGSEKLFF.

This clonotype was seen more than once but under ten times. The CDR3 region is CASSLEGRWDHPADTQYF. The CDR3 DNA reads as TGTGCCAGCAGTTTAGAAGGGCGGTGGGACCACCCGGCAGATACGCAGTATTTT. The chain recombines TRBV12-3 or TRBV12-4 with TRBJ2-3; D is possibly TRBD1 or TRBD2 (5 bases each). This CDR3 is built from 18 residues. Trimming took off 1 base at V and 4 bases at J, with 21 bases between the two ends.